A selection of T cell receptor beta chains follows, all from one sample in a study of T cell changes during pregnancy in multiple sclerosis. This table comes from immunoSEQ multiplex PCR, and its TCRdb copy is limited to in-frame clones, with some not included. The sample shows 45,000 to 55,000 clones, around 90% of them seen only once. Source: CD4+ T cells from peripheral blood mononuclear cells, taken in the second trimester of pregnancy. The receptors derive from a female donor with multiple sclerosis, enrolled in a pregnancy study. Each CDR3 is given with its conserved first and last residue. The order of the fields is D gene, V gene, J gene, CDR3 protein. D genes are given only for firm matches.

>TRBD1|TRBV7-9|TRBJ1-2
CASSKGQGSNYGYTF
>TRBD2|TRBV29-1|TRBJ2-5
CSVSSGRRETQYF
>TRBD2|TRBV4-2|TRBJ2-1
CASRLSGGGGDEQFF
>TRBD1|TRBV6-5|TRBJ1-1
CASSSRDRGLNTEAFF
>-|TRBV12-5|TRBJ2-3
CASGLVRGTQYF
>-|TRBV4-3|TRBJ2-1
CASSQDEAVLMDEQFF
>TRBD1|TRBV5-5|TRBJ1-5
CASSVSTGASPLEPQHF
>TRBD1|TRBV7-2|TRBJ1-5
CASSFQGEGNQPQHF
>TRBD1|TRBV18|TRBJ1-1
CASSPYMRDRINTEAFF
>-|TRBV4-3|TRBJ2-3
CASSQDSGGQTQYF
>-|TRBV5-1|TRBJ2-2
CASSLAENSNTGELFF
>-|TRBV28|TRBJ2-7
CASSPNHEQYF
>TRBD1|TRBV28|TRBJ1-5
CASSLTGRGLYSNQPQHF
>TRBD2|TRBV9|TRBJ2-1
CASTRGSSNEQFF
>TRBD2|TRBV6-1|TRBJ2-1
CASSVTKGGSSYNEQFF
>-|TRBV11-2|TRBJ1-2
CASSFVADYGYTF
>TRBD2|TRBV5-1|TRBJ2-3
CASTGAGVTDTQYF
>-|TRBV5-1|TRBJ1-5
CASSLSPGGGNNQPQHF
>-|TRBV7-2|TRBJ2-2
CASSPRLARNTGELFF
>-|TRBV7-2|TRBJ2-1
CASSFRDNEQFF
>TRBD2|TRBV5-1|TRBJ2-1
CASKRGPSYNEQFF
>-|TRBV6-1|TRBJ2-7
CASQGVSGSLYEQYF
>TRBD2|TRBV9|TRBJ2-1
CASSVAAGAYNEQFF
>-|TRBV5-5|TRBJ1-5
CASSLRGSNQPQHF
>-|TRBV2|TRBJ1-1
CASSKQGSNTEAFF
>TRBD1|TRBV28|TRBJ2-7
CASRTGGGYEQYF
>-|TRBV29-1|TRBJ1-1
CSVGLKMVGTEAFF
>-|TRBV27|TRBJ2-2
CASSLSAAANTGELFF
>-|TRBV28|TRBJ1-6
CASSSPPRSPLHF
>TRBD2|TRBV19|TRBJ2-1
CASRVKRDHYNEQFF
>-|TRBV9|TRBJ1-2
CASSVNPGGGYTF
>-|TRBV21-1|TRBJ2-7
CASSNGDRAIYEQYF
>TRBD1|TRBV28|TRBJ2-5
CASRSGGEETQYF
>-|TRBV7-7|TRBJ2-5
CASSPLREQETQYF
>-|TRBV6-1|TRBJ2-5
CASSDVETQYF
>-|TRBV2|TRBJ1-1
CASSGREETEAFF
>-|TRBV19|TRBJ1-1
CASTNQGLRTEAFF
>-|TRBV5-1|TRBJ2-7
CASSLGQSYEQYF
>-|TRBV18|TRBJ2-6
CASSGARGANVLTF
>-|TRBV19|TRBJ2-1
CASRLGQGFYNEQFF
>TRBD2|TRBV25-1|TRBJ2-5
CASSELVLAGGLETQYF
>-|TRBV27|TRBJ2-5
CASSSTRMGETQYF